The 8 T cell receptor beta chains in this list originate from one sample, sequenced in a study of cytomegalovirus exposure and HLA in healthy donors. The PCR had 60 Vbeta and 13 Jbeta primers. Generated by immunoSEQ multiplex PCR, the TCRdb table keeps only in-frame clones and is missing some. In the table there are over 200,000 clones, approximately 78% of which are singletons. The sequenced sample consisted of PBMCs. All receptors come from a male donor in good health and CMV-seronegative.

The CDR3 is CASSLEQAVNTEAFF. CDR3 coding DNA: TGCGCCAGCAGCTTGGAACAGGCGGTGAACACTGAAGCTTTCTTT. The chain uses TRBV5-1 and TRBJ1-1; possibly TRBD1 for D (5 bases). Trimming left V 0 bases short and J 0 bases short, with 9 bases between. There are 15 residues in the CDR3. The germline CDR1 and CDR2 sequences are SGHRS and YFSETQ.

The CDR3 nucleotides read TGTGCCAGCAGCCGGGGACTAGCGGGAGTGGATACGCAGTATTTT. Translated: CASSRGLAGVDTQYF. This chain links TRBV7-3 with TRBJ2-3, with TRBD2 identical over 14 bases. CDR3 size: 15 residues. From germline, CDR1 is SGHTA and CDR2 FQGTGA. Unmatched junction bases numbered 4, after V lost 5 bases and J lost 6 bases.

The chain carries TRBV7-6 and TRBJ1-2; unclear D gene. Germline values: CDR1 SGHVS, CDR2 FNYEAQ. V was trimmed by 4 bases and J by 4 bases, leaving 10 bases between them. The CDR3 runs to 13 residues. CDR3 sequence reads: CASSSDGLYGYTF. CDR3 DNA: TGTGCCAGCAGCTCCGACGGACTCTATGGCTACACCTTC.

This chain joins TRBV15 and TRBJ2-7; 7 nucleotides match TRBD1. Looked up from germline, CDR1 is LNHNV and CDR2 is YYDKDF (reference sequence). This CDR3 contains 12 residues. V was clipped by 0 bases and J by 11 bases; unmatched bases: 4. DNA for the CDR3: TGTGCCACCAGCAGAGATGACAGGGAGAAGTACTTC. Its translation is CATSRDDREKYF.

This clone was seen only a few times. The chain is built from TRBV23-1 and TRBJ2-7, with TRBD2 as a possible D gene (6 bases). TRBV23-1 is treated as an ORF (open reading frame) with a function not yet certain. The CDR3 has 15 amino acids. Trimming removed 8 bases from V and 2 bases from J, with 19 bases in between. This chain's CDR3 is CASGNRDGGTYEQYF. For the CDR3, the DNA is TGCGCCAGCGGGAACCGGGACGGAGGGACCTACGAGCAGTACTTC.

The CDR3 sequence is CASSPGGTSKYEQYF. Written as DNA, the CDR3 is TGTGCCAGCAGCCCCGGGGGGACTAGCAAGTACGAGCAGTACTTC. The chain has TRBV9 and TRBJ2-7; 9 bases are shared with TRBD2. The V segment lost 4 bases and the J segment 4 bases; nucleotides outside the gene matches: 9. The CDR3 covers 15 residues. Per germline, CDR1 SGDLS and CDR2 YYNGEE.

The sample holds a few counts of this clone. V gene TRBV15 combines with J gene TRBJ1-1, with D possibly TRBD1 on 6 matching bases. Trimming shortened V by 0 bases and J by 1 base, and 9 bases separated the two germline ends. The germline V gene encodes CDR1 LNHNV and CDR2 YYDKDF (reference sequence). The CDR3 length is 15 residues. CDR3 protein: CATSRDRTENTEAFF. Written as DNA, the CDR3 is TGTGCCACCAGCAGAGATCGGACAGAGAACACTGAAGCTTTCTTT.

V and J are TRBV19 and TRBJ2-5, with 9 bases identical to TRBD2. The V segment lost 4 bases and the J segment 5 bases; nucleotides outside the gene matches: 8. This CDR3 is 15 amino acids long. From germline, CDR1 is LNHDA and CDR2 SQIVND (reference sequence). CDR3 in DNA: TGTGCCAGTAGTAGTGGCGCGGGAGGGGGTGAGACCCAGTACTTC. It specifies CASSSGAGGGETQYF.